The T cell receptor (beta chain) described here comes from a study of T cell repertoires in cytomegalovirus infection. The study, taken as a whole, reports: Ex vivo responses were dominated by HLA-C-restricted CMV-specific TCR beta clonotypes. The study identified carriers of CMV plus the relevant HLA from cumulative public TCR beta family frequency.

TCRdb re-derived calls from the reads in MiXCR, one entry per CDR3 protein. The sample includes some 900,000 distinct CDR3 sequences, about 30% of them seen just once. This clonotype was seen more than once but under ten times. The antigen is undetermined. V lost 5 bases, J lost 5 bases, and 0 bases stayed unmatched. In germline, CDR1 is SQVTM, CDR2 ANQGSEA. CDR3 length equals 13 residues. The chain has TRBV29-1 and TRBJ2-2; 12 bases agree with TRBD2. The sequences come from cultured CD8+ T cells from PBMCs, collected from culture after CMV antigen stimulation. This TCR came from a human donor in good health (CMV status not recorded). Some clones in this sample may be carry-over from other donors' samples. CDR3 nucleotides: TGCAGCGTTCTAGCGGGGGGGACCGGGGAGCTGTTTTTT. It codes for CSVLAGGTGELFF.